A single sample gave rise to the 24 T cell receptor beta chains below, sequenced in a study of cytomegalovirus exposure and HLA in healthy donors. The study ran its PCR with 60 Vbeta and 13 Jbeta primers. TCRdb keeps only in-frame clones here, not all; method: immunoSEQ multiplex PCR. The table lists 150,000 to 200,000 clones, under 80% of them singletons. Material: PBMCs. These receptors all come from a human donor in good health.

The chain is built from TRBV19 and TRBJ1-1; D is possibly TRBD1 (6 bases). CDR3 length: 13 amino acids. Germline V CDR1 and CDR2: LNHDA, SQIVND (reference sequence). V was clipped by 10 bases and J by 4 bases, with 16 bases between them. The CDR3, as DNA: TGTGCCACCCTAGGCAGGGGATTCACTGAAGCTTTCTTT. Amino acid sequence: CATLGRGFTEAFF.

The CDR3 loop is CASSGGVPRSYEQYF. The CDR3, as DNA: TGCGCCAGCAGCGGGGGGGTGCCTCGCTCCTACGAGCAGTACTTC. The J gene is TRBJ2-7, the V gene TRBV5-1; 7 bases are shared with TRBD2. In germline, CDR1 is SGHRS, CDR2 YFSETQ. The CDR3 is 15 residues long. The ends lost 4 bases at V and 0 bases at J; junction bases unmatched: 7.

This chain connects TRBV19 to TRBJ2-1, with a weak D call TRBD2 (6 bases). Between the trimmed V and J ends, which lost 3 bases and 7 bases, there was a span of 19 bases. This CDR3 region has 16 residues. CDR1 is LNHDA, CDR2 SQIVND, per germline (reference sequence). The DNA for the CDR3 is TGTGCCAGTAGTATGCAGGGAGGAGGCACAGCAAATGAGCAGTTCTTC. Its protein is CASSMQGGGTANEQFF.

The chain couples TRBV7-9 to TRBJ1-2; D might be TRBD1 (6 bases). V was trimmed by 1 base and J by 7 bases, leaving 13 bases between them. The CDR3 runs to 14 residues. Germline values: CDR1 SEHNR, CDR2 FQNEAQ (reference sequence). In nucleotides, the CDR3 is TGTGCCAGCAGCTTAGAGGGAGGGGGAGTTGGCTACACCTTC. Translating it yields CASSLEGGGVGYTF.

The chain combines TRBV19 with TRBJ2-7, with 7 bases matching TRBD1. With V trimmed by 10 bases and J by 4 bases, 16 bases remained unmatched. Germline CDR1 and CDR2: LNHDA and SQIVND (reference sequence). The CDR3 runs to 15 residues. CDR3 bases: TGTGCCACCCGGGCCCTTTCTACAGGGGCTTACGAGCAGTACTTC. This sequence encodes CATRALSTGAYEQYF.

This chain joins TRBV7-3 and TRBJ2-3; 14 bases are a match to TRBD2. Germline assignment: CDR1 SGHTA and CDR2 FQGTGA. The CDR3 totals 16 residues. After removal of 3 bases from V and 4 bases from J, the junction contained 3 bases not matched to a gene. The CDR3, as DNA: TGTGCCAGCAGCTTGGGACTAGCGGGGGTTGCAGATACGCAGTATTTT. Its protein is CASSLGLAGVADTQYF.

The rearrangement uses TRBV6-5 and TRBJ1-2; 7 bases map to TRBD1. The CDR3 is 15 residues long. Germline lookup yields CDR1 MNHEY and CDR2 SVGAGI. V gave up 7 bases and J gave up 4 bases; unmatched junction bases: 12. The CDR3 region has the DNA TGTGCCAGCAAACCTACAGGGGAAGGCGGCTATGGCTACACCTTC. Translated, it gives CASKPTGEGGYGYTF.

This chain links TRBV7-2 with TRBJ1-1; 9 bases match TRBD1. Trimming took 0 bases from V and 9 from J; bases not matched to a gene: 8. This CDR3 comprises 15 residues. Germline CDR1 is SGHTA and CDR2 is FQGNSA. The CDR3 is CASSLAVQGADKAFF. The CDR3 DNA is TGTGCCAGCAGCTTAGCAGTACAGGGGGCGGATAAAGCTTTCTTT.

Only one count was recorded for this clone. The chain links TRBV4-2 to TRBJ1-2; D not certain. Trimming stripped 0 bases from V and 0 bases from J, with 8 bases between. Germline assignment: CDR1 LGHNA and CDR2 YNFKEQ. The CDR3 has 15 residues. As DNA, the CDR3 is TGTGCCAGCAGCCAAGATATGGCAGCTAACTATGGCTACACCTTC. Protein: CASSQDMAANYGYTF.

The chain combines TRBV29-1 with TRBJ1-2; D gene ambiguous. Germline V lookup: CDR1 SQVTM, CDR2 ANQGSEA. CDR3 size: 12 residues. V lost 6 bases and J lost 1, with 9 bases in between. The CDR3 is CSVISSNYGYTF. The CDR3 nucleotides read TGCAGCGTCATTAGTAGTAACTATGGCTACACCTTC.

This clone turned up a few times. The CDR3 protein is CASRGPQRGATDTQYF. DNA for the CDR3: TGCGCCAGCAGAGGCCCCCAGCGGGGGGCCACAGATACGCAGTATTTT. The chain is built from TRBV5-1 and TRBJ2-3, with 9 bases matching TRBD2. The CDR3 is 16 amino acids. Germline CDR1 is SGHRS and CDR2 is YFSETQ. V lost 5 bases, J lost 2 bases, and 9 bases stayed unmatched.

A remark on this clone: This sample includes further DNA sequences coding for the same CDR3. The V call is TRBV9, the J call TRBJ1-2; 10 nucleotides line up with TRBD1. The germline V gene encodes CDR1 SGDLS and CDR2 YYNGEE. This CDR3 is 14 amino acids long. Losses at the gene ends were 2 bases for V and 2 bases for J; bases not matched to a gene: 0. CDR3 DNA: TGTGCCAGCAGCGTGGGACAGGGGAACTATGGCTACACCTTC. Its protein is CASSVGQGNYGYTF.

The chain carries TRBV7-9 and TRBJ2-1; a possible D gene is TRBD2 (6 bases). V lost 2 bases to trimming and J lost 0 bases, with 8 bases between them. Germline V CDR1 and CDR2: SEHNR, FQNEAQ (reference sequence). The CDR3 runs 15 residues. The CDR3 DNA sequence: TGTGCCAGCAGCTTATCGCGGGGCTCCTACAATGAGCAGTTCTTC. Amino acids: CASSLSRGSYNEQFF.

The chain joins TRBV7-9 to TRBJ1-4; no reliable D call. The V gene's germline CDR1 is SEHNR and CDR2 FQNEAQ (reference sequence). The CDR3 runs to 13 residues. Trimming took off 4 bases at V and 5 bases at J, with 8 bases between the two ends. CDR3 loop: CASSSGMNEKLFF. DNA of the CDR3: TGTGCCAGCAGCTCGGGGATGAATGAAAAACTGTTTTTT.

The chain couples TRBV9 to TRBJ2-2; D remains ambiguous. Germline CDR1 reads SGDLS; CDR2 reads YYNGEE. V was cut by 0 bases and J by 1 base, with 7 bases left in between. The CDR3 runs to 15 residues. This CDR3 is CASSVGGRNTGELFF. Written as DNA, the CDR3 is TGTGCCAGCAGCGTAGGCGGAAGGAACACCGGGGAGCTGTTTTTT.

The chain employs TRBV19 and TRBJ1-3, with a possible D match to TRBD1 (5 bases). Germline V lookup: CDR1 LNHDA, CDR2 SQIVND (reference sequence). V gave up 4 bases and J gave up 0 bases, with 10 bases separating them. The CDR3 runs to 15 residues. The CDR3 sequence: CASSKTEDSGNTIYF. Here the CDR3 DNA reads TGTGCCAGTAGTAAGACAGAAGACTCTGGAAACACCATATATTTT.

Worth noting for this clone: The conserved closing phenylalanine or tryptophan is absent in this CDR3, likely reflecting a read error. This chain joins TRBV7-6 and TRBJ1-1, with 7 bases aligning to TRBD1. The V segment lost 7 bases and the J segment 0 bases; nucleotides outside the gene matches: 14. Germline CDR1 reads SGHVS; CDR2 reads FNYEAQ. CDR3 length: 17 residues. CDR3 nucleotide sequence: TGTGCCAGCACTCGTAGCAGTTCGGGACAGTTGAACACTGAAGCTTTCCTT. This encodes CASTRSSSGQLNTEAFL.

The J gene is TRBJ1-5, the V gene TRBV6-5; D is possibly TRBD1 (6 bases). CDR3 length: 15 residues. The ends were cut back, 0 bases at V and 1 base at J, with 7 bases in the middle. Germline V gene sequence: CDR1 MNHEY, CDR2 SVGAGI. The CDR3 reads CASSYSQGSNQPQHF. As DNA, the CDR3 is TGTGCCAGCAGTTACTCACAGGGAAGCAATCAGCCCCAGCATTTT.

The V call is TRBV30, the J call TRBJ2-7; 8 bases align to TRBD1. With 1 base clipped from V and 2 bases from J, the junction kept 10 bases outside the gene matches. Germline V lookup: CDR1 GTSNPN, CDR2 SVGIG (reference sequence). The CDR3 consists of 16 residues. In DNA form, the CDR3 reads TGTGCCTGGAGTGCGATGGACAGGGTTAGCCCCTACGAGCAGTACTTC. As protein: CAWSAMDRVSPYEQYF.

This clone showed up just once. The rearrangement uses TRBV10-3 and TRBJ2-2; D is uncertain. Germline V gene lookup returns CDR1 ENHRY and CDR2 SYGVKD. V lost 7 bases, J lost 3 bases, and 9 bases lay in between. The CDR3 contains 13 residues. The CDR3, as DNA: TGTGCCATCATATCTGACTACACCGGGGAGCTGTTTTTT. Amino acids: CAIISDYTGELFF.

This clone was found a few times. V usage is TRBV5-4 and J usage is TRBJ1-1; D uncertain. The CDR3 is 12 amino acids. Germline V lookup: CDR1 SGHNT, CDR2 YYREEE (reference sequence). V dropped 4 bases and J dropped 8 bases, with 12 bases sitting between them. CDR3 coding DNA: TGTGCCAGCAGCGCTGACACTTTCGAAGCTTTCTTT. Its translation is CASSADTFEAFF.

J is TRBJ1-1 and V is TRBV30; TRBD1 is a possible D gene (5 bases). CDR1 and CDR2 from the germline V gene are GTSNPN and SVGIG (reference sequence). The CDR3 is made up of 15 amino acids. V was pared by 4 bases and J by 0 bases, with 15 bases between. CDR3 DNA: TGTGCCTGGACCCGGGGGGGTGCCATGAACACTGAAGCTTTCTTT. Translating it yields CAWTRGGAMNTEAFF.

DNA of the CDR3: TGTGCCAGCAGTTACTCGAGGACAGCCACAGATACGCAGTATTTT. Its translation is CASSYSRTATDTQYF. This chain connects TRBV6-6 to TRBJ2-3; weak D call: TRBD1 (6 bases). The V end was cut by 0 bases, the J end by 2 bases, with 9 bases between. Germline V lookup: CDR1 MNHNY, CDR2 SVGAGI (reference sequence). The CDR3 has 15 residues.

The chain couples TRBV9 to TRBJ2-1; 12 nucleotides agree with TRBD1. Unmatched junction bases numbered 3, after V lost 4 bases and J lost 7 bases. This CDR3 has 14 residues. The germline V gene has CDR1 SGDLS and CDR2 YYNGEE. CDR3: CASSRGQGANEQFF. The CDR3 nucleotides are TGTGCCAGCAGCCGGGGACAGGGGGCAAATGAGCAGTTCTTC.